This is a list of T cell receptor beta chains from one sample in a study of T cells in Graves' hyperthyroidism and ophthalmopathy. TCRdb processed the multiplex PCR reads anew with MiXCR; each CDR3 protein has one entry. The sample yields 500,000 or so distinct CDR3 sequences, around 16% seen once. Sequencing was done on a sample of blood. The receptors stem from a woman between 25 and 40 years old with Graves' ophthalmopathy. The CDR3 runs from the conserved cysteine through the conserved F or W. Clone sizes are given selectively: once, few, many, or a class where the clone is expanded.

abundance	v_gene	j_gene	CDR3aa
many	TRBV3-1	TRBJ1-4	CASSQEGGPNEKLFF
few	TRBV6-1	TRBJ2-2	CATRAVPGELFF
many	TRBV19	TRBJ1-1	CASSIGGPSEAFF
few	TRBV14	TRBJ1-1	CASSQDNSGQKNTEAFF
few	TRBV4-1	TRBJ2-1	CASSQVGLSASSYNEQFF
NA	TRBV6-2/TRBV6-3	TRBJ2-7	CASSYSTSGKMFYEQYF
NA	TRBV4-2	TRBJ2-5	CASSQVLGQETQYF
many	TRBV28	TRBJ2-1	CASSTFTSGSKNEQFF
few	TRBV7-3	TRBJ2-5	CASSHLGGLQETQYF
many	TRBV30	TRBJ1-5	CAWSLNGDQPQHF
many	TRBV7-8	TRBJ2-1	CASSSGTAKSSYNEQFF